One sample yielded the 9 T cell receptor beta chains listed below, sequenced in a study of T cells in Graves' hyperthyroidism and ophthalmopathy. From RNA transcripts, TCR beta CDR3 regions were amplified. The study used the HTBI primer set for a first-round RT-PCR of the TCR CDR3. TCRdb used MiXCR to reprocess the multiplex PCR reads, holding one entry per CDR3 protein. The sample contains about 640,000 distinct CDR3 sequences, less than 25% of which appear only once. The specimen sequenced was blood. The receptors derive from a man under 40 with Graves' ophthalmopathy.

The V and J genes are TRBV25-1 and TRBJ2-1; 10 bases agree with TRBD2. The length of the CDR3 is 17 residues. Per germline, CDR1 MGHDK and CDR2 SYGVNS. V gave up 3 bases and J gave up 4 bases; unmatched junction bases: 9. CDR3 region: CASSDRSGRARYNEQFF. The CDR3 DNA sequence: TGTGCCAGCAGTGACCGAAGCGGGAGGGCCCGGTACAATGAGCAGTTCTTC.

The genes are TRBV3-1 and TRBJ2-1; D not resolved. V was cut by 4 bases and J by 0 bases, with 10 bases left in between. In germline, CDR1 is LGHDT, CDR2 YNNKEL (reference sequence). The CDR3 loop spans 15 amino acids. CDR3 DNA: TGTGCCAGCAGCCCCATCAGGAGCTCCTACAATGAGCAGTTCTTC. Residues: CASSPIRSSYNEQFF.

This chain joins TRBV7-2 and TRBJ1-5, with D hard to call. The CDR3 has 15 residues. V was trimmed by 1 base and J by 0 bases, leaving 7 bases between them. Germline CDR1 and CDR2: SGHTA and FQGNSA. The CDR3 loop reads CASSLGRVSNQPQHF. The CDR3 bases are TGTGCCAGCAGCTTAGGTAGGGTTAGCAATCAGCCCCAGCATTTT. Full variable domain (remainder filled in from reference TRBV7-2 and TRBJ1-5): GAGVSQSPSNKVTEKGKDVELRCDPISGHTALYWYRQSLGQGLEFLIYFQGNSAPDKSGLPSDRFSAERTGGSVSTLTIQRTQQEDSAVYLCASSLGRVSNQPQHFGDGTRLSIL.

This clonotype was seen at least ten times. The chain couples TRBV3-1 to TRBJ1-2, with 7 positions matching TRBD1. This CDR3 spans 16 amino acids. Per the germline V gene, CDR1 is LGHDT and CDR2 is YNNKEL (reference sequence). With V trimmed by 4 bases and J by 6 bases, 14 bases remained unmatched. The CDR3 loop reads CASSLGSGTEGDGYTF. The CDR3 coding sequence is TGTGCCAGCAGCCTCGGATCCGGGACAGAAGGAGATGGCTACACCTTC.

The chain has TRBV27 and TRBJ2-1; D possibly uses TRBD1 or TRBD2 (7 bases each). The CDR3 totals 16 residues. CDR1 is MNHEY, CDR2 SMNVEV, per germline (reference sequence). Trimming pared 3 bases from V and 7 bases from J, leaving 19 bases between. The CDR3: CASSFQQGGVGNEQFF. The CDR3, as DNA: TGTGCCAGCAGTTTTCAGCAGGGGGGGGTCGGGAATGAGCAGTTCTTC.

This clonotype was detected ten times or more. The CDR3 sequence: CASSLEEGPYEQYF. CDR3 nucleotide sequence: TGTGCCAGCAGCTTAGAAGAGGGGCCCTACGAGCAGTACTTC. V is TRBV11-2 and J is TRBJ2-7; perhaps D is TRBD1 or TRBD2 (5 bases each). The CDR3 consists of 14 residues. Germline assignment: CDR1 SGHAT and CDR2 FQNNGV. V lost 0 bases, J lost 2 bases, and 8 bases lay in between.

This clonotype has only a few counts. The CDR3 protein is CASSGASGTYNEQFF. CDR3 in DNA: TGTGCCAGCAGCGGGGCTAGCGGGACCTACAATGAGCAGTTCTTC. V is TRBV4-2 and J is TRBJ2-1; 9 bases line up with TRBD2. The J segment lost 2 bases and the V segment lost 5 bases, leaving 4 bases of the junction unmatched. Germline V CDR1 and CDR2: LGHNA, YNFKEQ. CDR3 length equals 15 residues.

This clonotype was seen only a few times. This sequence joins TRBV18 and TRBJ2-1, with D perhaps matching TRBD2 (6 bases). The CDR3 is 13 amino acids. V was shortened by 3 bases and J by 6 bases, with 9 bases between the two germline ends. Germline-derived CDR1 and CDR2 are KGHSH and LQKENI. The CDR3, as DNA: TGTGCCAGCTCACCCCGGGACTTCAATGAGCAGTTCTTC. Amino acids: CASSPRDFNEQFF.

This clonotype was counted a few times. This chain connects TRBV6-2 or TRBV6-3 to TRBJ1-2; D unclear. The germline CDR1 and CDR2 sequences are MNHEY and SVGEGT. Deletions cut 2 bases from V and 4 bases from J, with 5 bases between. This CDR3 region has 12 residues. CDR3 bases: TGTGCCAGCAGTTACAATCTCTATGGCTACACCTTC. It codes for CASSYNLYGYTF.